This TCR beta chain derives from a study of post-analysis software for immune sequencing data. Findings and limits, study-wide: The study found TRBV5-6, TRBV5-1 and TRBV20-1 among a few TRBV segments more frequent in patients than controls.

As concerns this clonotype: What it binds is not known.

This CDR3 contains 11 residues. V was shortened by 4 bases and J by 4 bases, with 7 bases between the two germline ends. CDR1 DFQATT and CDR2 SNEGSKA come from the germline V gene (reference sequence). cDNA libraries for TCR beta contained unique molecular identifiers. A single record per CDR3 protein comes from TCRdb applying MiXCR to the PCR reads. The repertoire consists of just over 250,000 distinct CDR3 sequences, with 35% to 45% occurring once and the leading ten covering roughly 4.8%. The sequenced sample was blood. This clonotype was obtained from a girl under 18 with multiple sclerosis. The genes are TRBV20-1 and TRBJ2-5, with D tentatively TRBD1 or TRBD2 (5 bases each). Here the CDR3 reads CSATGAETQYF. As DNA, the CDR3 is TGCAGTGCTACCGGGGCAGAGACCCAGTACTTC.